This TCR beta chain is drawn from a study of T cell changes during pregnancy in multiple sclerosis. The V gene's germline CDR1 is SGHAT and CDR2 FQNNGV. The CDR3 spans 15 residues. The V segment lost 5 bases and the J segment 6 bases; nucleotides outside the gene matches: 10. Only in-frame clones appear in the TCRdb table, and some are missing; sequencing was by immunoSEQ multiplex PCR. The repertoire holds about 80,000 clones, with approximately 90% as singletons. This clone came up once. The sequence derives from a female donor with multiple sclerosis, enrolled in a pregnancy study. Here the sequenced sample was peripheral blood, taken before pregnancy. The chain employs TRBV11-2 and TRBJ2-5; TRBD1 matches at 9 bases. CDR3 nucleotides: TGTGCCAGCAGCACCGGGACAGGGTACTTAAAGACCCAGTACTTC. Amino acid sequence: CASSTGTGYLKTQYF.